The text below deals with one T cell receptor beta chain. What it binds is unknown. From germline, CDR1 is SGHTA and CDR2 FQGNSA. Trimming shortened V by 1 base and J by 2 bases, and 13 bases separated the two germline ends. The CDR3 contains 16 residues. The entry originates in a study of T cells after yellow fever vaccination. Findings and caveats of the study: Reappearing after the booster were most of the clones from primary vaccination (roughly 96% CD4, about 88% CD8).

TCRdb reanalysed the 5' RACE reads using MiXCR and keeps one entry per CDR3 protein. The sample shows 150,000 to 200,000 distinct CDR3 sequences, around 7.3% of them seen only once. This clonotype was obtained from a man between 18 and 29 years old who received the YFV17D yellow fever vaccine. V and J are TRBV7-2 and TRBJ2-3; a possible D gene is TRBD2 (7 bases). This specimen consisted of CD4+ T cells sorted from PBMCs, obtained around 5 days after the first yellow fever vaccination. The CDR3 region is CASSLGIGGPTDTQYF. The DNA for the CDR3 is TGTGCCAGCAGCTTAGGTATCGGGGGGCCCACAGATACGCAGTATTTT.